This record looks at one T cell receptor (beta chain) sequence and its context. The antigen remains undetermined. The data were taken from a study of blood T cells in healthy people across ages. Overall study context: Template-switching capture recovered about one barcoded beta molecule per two T cells. General observations from the study: Reliance upon unsorted PBMCs precluded definitive naive versus antigen-experienced comparison.

Extraction of total RNA produced a minimum of 5.5 micrograms from each sample. This CDR3 is built from 15 residues. V shed 4 bases, J shed 7 bases, and the junction held 9 bases outside the gene matches. Germline CDR1 and CDR2: ENHRY and SYGVKD. The authors ran a second PCR of roughly 6 to 12 cycles using a sample-barcoded 5' primer and a J-beta primer mix. Sequencing recovered at least 2.5 million CDR3-containing paired-end reads from each sample. TCRdb independently ran MiXCR on the 5' RACE reads; one entry per CDR3 protein. The sample has 1 million or so distinct CDR3 sequences; 40% to 45% are singletons.

V is TRBV10-3 and J is TRBJ2-1, with TRBD1 matching over 8 bases. The receptor comes from an older woman in good health. Sequenced input: blood. The CDR3 DNA follows: TGTGCCATCAGTGGGGGGAGACAGGGGTCAAATGAGCAGTTCTTC. Translation: CAISGGRQGSNEQFF.